The sequence of this TCR beta chain was determined in a study of blood T cell repertoires in COVID-19. Study context: The United States, Italy and Spain were the sources of the acute and convalescent COVID-19 samples.

As processed by the authors: Nucleated cell counts were estimated from reference gene primer amplification. The repertoire was sequenced with immunoSEQ multiplex PCR; TCRdb's copy has only in-frame clones and lacks some. From that table come the V and J calls and clone size; the DNA was used to work out D and trimming. The repertoire includes fewer than 350,000 clones, approximately 88% of them detected once, and approximately 1.8% sits in the top ten. This TCR derives from a woman in her thirties with COVID-19, enrolled during active disease. The sequenced material came from peripheral blood.

CDR3 in DNA: TGTGCCAGCAGCTTATCGAGCGCAGATACGCAGTATTTT. The encoded protein is CASSLSSADTQYF. The chain couples TRBV7-9 to TRBJ2-3, with D hard to call. Deletions cut 2 bases from V and 4 bases from J, with 7 bases between. There are 13 residues in the CDR3. From germline, CDR1 is SEHNR and CDR2 FQNEAQ (reference sequence).